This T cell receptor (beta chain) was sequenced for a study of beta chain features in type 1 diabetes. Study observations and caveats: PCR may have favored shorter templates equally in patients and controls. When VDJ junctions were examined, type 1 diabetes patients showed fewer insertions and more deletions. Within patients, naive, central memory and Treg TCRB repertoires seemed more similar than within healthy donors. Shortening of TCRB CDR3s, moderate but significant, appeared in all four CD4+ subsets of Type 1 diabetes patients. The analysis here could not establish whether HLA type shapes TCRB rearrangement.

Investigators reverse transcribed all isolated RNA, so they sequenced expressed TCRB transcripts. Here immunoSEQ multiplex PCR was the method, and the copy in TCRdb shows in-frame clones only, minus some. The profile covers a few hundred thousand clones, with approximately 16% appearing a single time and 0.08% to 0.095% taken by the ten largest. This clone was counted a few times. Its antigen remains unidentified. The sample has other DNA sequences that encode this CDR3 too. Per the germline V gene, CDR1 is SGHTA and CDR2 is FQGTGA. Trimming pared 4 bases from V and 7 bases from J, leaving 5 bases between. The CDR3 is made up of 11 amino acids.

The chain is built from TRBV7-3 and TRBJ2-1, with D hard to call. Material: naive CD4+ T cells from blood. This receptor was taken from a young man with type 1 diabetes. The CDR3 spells CASSSNNEQFF. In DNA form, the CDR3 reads TGTGCCAGCAGCTCGAATAATGAGCAGTTCTTC.